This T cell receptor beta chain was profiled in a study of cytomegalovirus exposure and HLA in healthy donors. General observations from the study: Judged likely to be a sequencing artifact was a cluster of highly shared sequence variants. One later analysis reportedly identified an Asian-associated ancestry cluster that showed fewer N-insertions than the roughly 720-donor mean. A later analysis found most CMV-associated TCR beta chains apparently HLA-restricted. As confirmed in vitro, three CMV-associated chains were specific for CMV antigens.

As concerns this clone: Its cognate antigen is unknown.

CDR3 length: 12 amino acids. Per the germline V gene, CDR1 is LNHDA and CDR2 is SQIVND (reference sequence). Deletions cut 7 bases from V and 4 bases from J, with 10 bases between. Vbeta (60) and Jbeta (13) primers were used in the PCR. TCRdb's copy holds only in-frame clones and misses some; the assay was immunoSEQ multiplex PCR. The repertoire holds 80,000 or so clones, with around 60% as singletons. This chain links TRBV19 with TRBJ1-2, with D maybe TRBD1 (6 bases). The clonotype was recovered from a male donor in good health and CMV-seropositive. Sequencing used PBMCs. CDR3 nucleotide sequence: TGTGCCAGTACCCAGGGGACCTATGGCTACACCTTC. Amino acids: CASTQGTYGYTF.